This T cell receptor (beta chain) was found in a study of cytomegalovirus exposure and HLA in healthy donors. This CDR3 comprises 13 residues. The V and J ends lost 0 bases and 4 bases respectively, with 7 bases between them. Germline CDR1 and CDR2: SGHRS and YFSETQ. Primers included in the PCR were 60 Vbeta and 13 Jbeta primers. The protocol was immunoSEQ multiplex PCR, while the TCRdb copy is restricted to in-frame clones and leaves out a portion. The sample yields under 150,000 clones, approximately 82% seen once. Concerning this clone itself: Antigen: not known.

Study-wide results and limits: The authors later found most CMV-associated TCR beta chains appeared HLA-restricted. Later work found that TCR association rates differed between HLA loci; DRB1 had the most and HLA-C the fewest. The study labeled roughly 160 TCR beta chains cytomegalovirus-associated.

This receptor was taken from a man aged 50 or older in good health and CMV-seronegative. Sequenced input: PBMCs. The V and J genes are TRBV5-1 and TRBJ1-2; no clear D. CDR3 coding DNA: TGCGCCAGCAGCTTGGCAGGACTCTATGGCTACACCTTC. Protein product: CASSLAGLYGYTF.